A selection of T cell receptor beta chains follows, all from one sample in a study of shared clonotypes between healthy human individuals. Data came from immunoSEQ multiplex PCR; TCRdb stores just in-frame clones and leaves some out. The sample consists of more than 400,000 clones, around 96% of them appearing once. Sequences were obtained from naive CD4+ T cells sorted from blood. These receptors originate from a woman aged 25 to 45 in good health. Each CDR3 is given with its conserved first and last residue. D genes are given only for firm matches. A row's size may be missing; if present it is once, few, many or a size class.

NA TRBJ1-2 NA TRBV29-1 CSVAFGQNYGYTF TGCAGCGTTGCCTTTGGGCAGAACTATGGCTACACCTTC
NA TRBJ1-5 NA TRBV28 CASQGNPSNQPQHF TGTGCCAGCCAGGGGAACCCAAGCAATCAGCCCCAGCATTTT
NA TRBJ2-1 NA TRBV7-9 CASSFSRLGYNEQFF TGTGCCAGCAGCTTTAGCCGGTTGGGTTACAATGAGCAGTTCTTC
TRBD1 TRBJ1-3 NA TRBV5-3 CARSLDVRDRGLGNTIYF TGTGCCAGAAGCTTGGACGTTCGGGACAGGGGGCTTGGAAACACCATATATTTT
TRBD2 TRBJ2-3 NA TRBV18 CASSLKVGGPTDTQYF TGTGCCAGCTCCCTCAAAGTGGGAGGGCCGACAGATACGCAGTATTTT
NA TRBJ2-7 NA TRBV5-1 CASSWGTAFYEQYF TGCGCCAGCAGCTGGGGAACAGCCTTCTACGAGCAGTACTTC
NA TRBJ2-7 NA TRBV6-1 CASSKGLVFGEQYF TGTGCCAGCAGCAAGGGACTCGTCTTTGGCGAGCAGTACTTC
NA TRBJ2-1 once TRBV18 CASSPRSAGISNEQFF TGTGCCAGCTCACCAAGATCGGCAGGGATCAGCAATGAGCAGTTCTTC
TRBD1 TRBJ1-1 NA TRBV5-1 CASSYGQGTNTEAFF TGCGCCAGCAGCTACGGACAGGGAACGAACACTGAAGCTTTCTTT
NA TRBJ2-1 once TRBV7-6 CASSFDLRNEQFF TGTGCCAGCAGCTTCGATCTAAGAAATGAGCAGTTCTTC
NA TRBJ1-2 few TRBV30 CAWSVPWSGYGYTF TGTGCCTGGAGTGTACCCTGGTCAGGCTATGGCTACACCTTC
NA TRBJ2-5 NA TRBV5-6 CASSRLGETQYF TGTGCCAGCAGCCGCCTCGGTGAGACCCAGTACTTC
NA TRBJ2-1 NA TRBV7-2 CASSSSGAYNEQFF TGTGCCAGCAGCTCCTCGGGGGCCTACAATGAGCAGTTCTTC
NA TRBJ1-1 NA TRBV5-1 CASSSTTANTEAFF TGCGCCAGCAGCTCAACGACAGCTAACACTGAAGCTTTCTTT
NA TRBJ2-6 NA TRBV13 CASSLDGLKSPGANVLTF TGTGCCAGCAGCTTAGACGGACTGAAATCCCCTGGGGCCAACGTCCTGACTTTC
TRBD1 TRBJ1-2 NA TRBV7-3 CASSPGTATYGYTF TGTGCCAGCAGCCCCGGGACAGCCACTTATGGCTACACCTTC
NA TRBJ2-2 NA TRBV27 CASSSGMGNTGELFF TGTGCCAGCAGTTCAGGGATGGGGAACACCGGGGAGCTGTTTTTT
NA TRBJ2-5 NA TRBV10-3 CAISESTGAGETQYF TGTGCCATCAGTGAGTCGACGGGGGCAGGGGAGACCCAGTACTTC
NA TRBJ2-1 NA TRBV27 CASSLAGLKFF TGTGCCAGCAGTTTAGCGGGATTAAAATTCTTC
TRBD1 TRBJ2-7 once TRBV19 CASSFGQGTYEQYF TGTGCCAGTTCATTCGGACAGGGAACCTACGAGCAGTACTTC
TRBD1 TRBJ2-3 NA TRBV5-1 CASRGQGGTDTQYF TGCGCCAGCAGAGGACAGGGTGGGACAGATACGCAGTATTTT
NA TRBJ1-6 NA TRBV28 CASRKLDRKSSYNSPLHF TGTGCCAGCAGAAAGTTAGACAGAAAAAGCTCCTATAATTCACCCCTCCACTTT